This note documents a single T cell receptor (beta chain) sequence. This clonotype was seen only a few times. The specificity of this receptor is unknown. Base qualities are not recorded, but no much larger clone differs from it by a single base. Library preparation used PCR. Instrument used: HiSeq X Ten. The raw public reads went through TCRdb reprocessing: fastp at Q25, MiXCR clone calling, in-frame beta chains kept. Rows with one shared CDR3 protein collapse into an entry with the most common genes and DNA. The sample includes 8,500 to 10,000 distinct CDR3 sequences, with approximately 50% observed a single time. The top ten clones comprise approximately 17% of the sample. Sequences MNHEY (CDR1) and SVGAGI (CDR2) are obtained from the germline V gene. The germline ends are 13 bases apart after V is trimmed by 8 bases and J by 0 bases. The CDR3, cysteine through phenylalanine, is 15 amino acids long. Left in the record is the CDR3 DNA by itself, 45 bases read in frame from the first base.

This record belongs to a study of CD4 and CD8 cells across lung adenocarcinoma regions (dated by TCRdb to about 2018). Broadly, across the study: The study compared tumor centers with tumor margins to examine intratumor heterogeneity of the T cell receptor repertoire.

The donors were patients who had localized lung adenocarcinoma, which is a subtype of non-small cell lung cancer. The margins of localized lung adenocarcinomas were where the samples came from. CD4+ T cells from tumor tissue were profiled separately from CD8+ T cells for TCR repertoire analysis. The V gene is TRBV6-5 and the J gene is TRBJ2-2; TRBD2 is possibly the D segment (5 matching bases). Sequences were obtained from CD4+ T cells from the margin of a lung tumor. This specimen's cell subset or site label, per the study, means: tumor margin region. The clonotype comes from a male donor with lung adenocarcinoma. The CD4 and CD8 labels of this study may be unreliable. The CDR3 corresponds to CASRYRGSNTGELFF. The sequenced DNA is TGTGCCAGCCGCTACCGCGGGTCGAACACCGGGGAGCTGTTTTTT.